The 16 T cell receptor beta chains reported below all come from one sample, sequenced in a study of cytomegalovirus exposure and HLA in healthy donors. Both 60 Vbeta primers and 13 Jbeta primers went into the PCR. Using immunoSEQ multiplex PCR, the repertoire was profiled, and TCRdb retains in-frame clones only, with some absent. The sample yields 96,000 or so clones, approximately 72% seen once. Sequenced sample: PBMCs. These receptors all stem from a woman between 65 and 79 years old in good health and CMV-seropositive.

This sequence joins TRBV5-1 and TRBJ1-2, with 7 nucleotides matching TRBD1. Germline loops: CDR1 SGHRS, CDR2 YFSETQ. The CDR3 loop spans 14 amino acids. The V gene end was trimmed by 2 bases and the J gene end by 1 base; junction bases not matched to a gene: 2. For the CDR3, the DNA is TGCGCCAGCAGCTTCCGGGACAGTAACTATGGCTACACCTTC. As protein: CASSFRDSNYGYTF. The variable domain in full, with the rest retrieved from reference TRBV5-1 and TRBJ1-2, is KAGVTQTPRYLIKTRGQQVTLSCSPISGHRSVSWYQQTPGQGLQFLFEYFSETQRNKGNFPGRFSGRQFSNSRSEMNVSTLELGDSALYLCASSFRDSNYGYTFGSGTRLTVV.

The chain carries TRBV5-1 and TRBJ1-2, with D possibly being TRBD1 (6 bases). Deletions cut 4 bases from V and 4 bases from J, with 17 bases between. The CDR3 is made up of 15 amino acids. Germline V lookup: CDR1 SGHRS, CDR2 YFSETQ. DNA for the CDR3: TGCGCCAGCAGCACCGAACAGGGAGGGATCTATGGCTACACCTTC. Translation gives CASSTEQGGIYGYTF.

CDR3: CAISGTSGNEQYF. The CDR3 DNA reads as TGTGCCATCAGTGGGACTAGCGGGAACGAGCAGTACTTC. This sequence joins TRBV10-3 and TRBJ2-7, with 12 bases lining up with TRBD2. This CDR3 spans 13 amino acids. V trimming: 4 bases; J trimming: 5 bases; junction bases outside the gene matches: 0. In germline, CDR1 is ENHRY, CDR2 SYGVKD.

The chain recombines TRBV6-1 with TRBJ1-5; 7 nucleotides line up with TRBD1. The junction had 8 bases not matched to a gene; V was cut back by 4 bases and J by 5 bases. Per the germline V gene, CDR1 is MNHNS and CDR2 is SASEGT. CDR3 length: 15 amino acids. CDR3 sequence reads: CASSGATGRYQPQHF. For the CDR3, the DNA is TGTGCCAGCAGTGGGGCGACAGGGCGATATCAGCCCCAGCATTTT.

The rearrangement joins TRBV7-2 to TRBJ2-1; D unresolved. Germline CDR1 reads SGHTA; CDR2 reads FQGNSA. The V and J ends lost 5 bases and 1 base respectively, with 6 bases between them. The CDR3 length is 13 residues. This CDR3 is CASSPQSYNEQFF. CDR3 nucleotide sequence: TGTGCCAGCAGCCCCCAGTCCTACAATGAGCAGTTCTTC.

The chain has TRBV11-2 and TRBJ2-2; possibly TRBD1 for D (6 bases). Germline CDR1 SGHAT, CDR2 FQNNGV. This CDR3 is 15 amino acids long. The V gene lost 1 base and the J gene lost 10 bases, with 16 bases spanning the gap. The CDR3: CASSLVDGWGQELFF. CDR3 DNA sequence: TGTGCCAGCAGCTTAGTAGATGGTTGGGGACAGGAGCTGTTTTTT.

The gene calls are TRBV6-5 and TRBJ2-1, with 7 bases that match TRBD1. The CDR3 has 15 amino acids. Per the germline V gene, CDR1 is MNHEY and CDR2 is SVGAGI. V trimming: 5 bases; J trimming: 2 bases; junction bases outside the gene matches: 6. The CDR3 DNA reads as TGTGCCAGCAGTAGAACGGGACAGACCTACAATGAGCAGTTCTTC. Translating gives CASSRTGQTYNEQFF.

This clone was detected only a few times. This chain joins TRBV7-9 and TRBJ2-7; 7 bases match TRBD1. Germline V gene lookup returns CDR1 SEHNR and CDR2 FQNEAQ (reference sequence). V was clipped by 6 bases and J by 7 bases; unmatched bases: 9. CDR3 length equals 13 residues. CDR3 amino acids: CASRNNRGGEQYF. DNA of the CDR3: TGTGCCAGCAGAAACAACAGGGGCGGTGAGCAGTACTTC.

The chain joins TRBV4-2 to TRBJ2-1, with 14 bases aligning to TRBD2. V lost 1 base to trimming and J lost 5 bases; unmatched junction nucleotides: 4. The CDR3 is 17 amino acids. The germline V gene encodes CDR1 LGHNA and CDR2 YNFKEQ. The CDR3 coding sequence is TGTGCCAGCAGCCAAGCCCCGGGACTAGCGGGAGACAATGAGCAGTTCTTC. Protein sequence: CASSQAPGLAGDNEQFF.

J is TRBJ2-1 and V is TRBV6-5; tentatively, D is TRBD2 (5 bases). V was shortened by 2 bases and J by 4 bases, with 12 bases between the two germline ends. The CDR3 is 15 residues long. The germline gives CDR1 MNHEY, CDR2 SVGAGI. CDR3 DNA sequence: TGTGCCAGCAGTTACGAACCAAGGAGGTACAATGAGCAGTTCTTC. Translation: CASSYEPRRYNEQFF.

This clone was seen a handful of times. The chain couples TRBV6-5 to TRBJ2-5; D uncertain. The CDR3 runs 12 residues. Looked up from germline, CDR1 is MNHEY and CDR2 is SVGAGI. V lost 2 bases, J lost 4 bases, and 5 bases lay in between. The CDR3 protein is CASSYRGETQYF. The CDR3 nucleotides read TGTGCCAGCAGTTACCGCGGAGAGACCCAGTACTTC.

This clone was counted a few times. The chain has TRBV11-2 and TRBJ2-7; 7 bases are a match to TRBD1. This CDR3 is 15 amino acids long. J gave up 4 bases and V 1 base, and 7 bases lay outside the gene matches. Germline CDR1 and CDR2: SGHAT and FQNNGV. The CDR3 coding sequence is TGTGCCAGCAGCTTAGGCTCAGGGGGAGCGTACGAGCAGTACTTC. Translation gives CASSLGSGGAYEQYF.

The chain uses TRBV9 and TRBJ1-5; TRBD1 aligns across 7 bases. The V gene end was trimmed by 3 bases and the J gene end by 2 bases; junction bases not matched to a gene: 8. CDR3 length: 16 residues. Germline V gene sequence: CDR1 SGDLS, CDR2 YYNGEE. The CDR3 is CASSAGDSSGNQPQHF. Here the CDR3 DNA reads TGTGCCAGCAGCGCCGGGGACAGCTCGGGCAATCAGCCCCAGCATTTT.

This chain connects TRBV7-9 to TRBJ2-1, with D possibly being TRBD1 (5 bases). V shed 4 bases and J shed 0 bases, with 16 bases lying between them. There are 17 residues in the CDR3. From germline, CDR1 is SEHNR and CDR2 FQNEAQ (reference sequence). The CDR3 protein is CASSSTDRSSSYNEQFF. The CDR3 DNA is TGTGCCAGCAGCTCCACAGACAGATCGAGCTCCTACAATGAGCAGTTCTTC.

The chain has TRBV19 and TRBJ1-1; D gene unclear. Trimming pared 5 bases from V and 0 bases from J, leaving 7 bases between. CDR1 and CDR2 from the germline V gene are LNHDA and SQIVND (reference sequence). The length of the CDR3 is 13 residues. CDR3 loop: CASSFGMNTEAFF. The CDR3 nucleotides read TGTGCCAGTAGTTTCGGTATGAACACTGAAGCTTTCTTT.

V is TRBV19 and J is TRBJ1-5; 7 bases are shared with TRBD1. Looked up from germline, CDR1 is LNHDA and CDR2 is SQIVND (reference sequence). V shed 8 bases, J shed 1 base, and the junction held 5 bases outside the gene matches. The CDR3 sequence is 14 residues long. CDR3 sequence reads: CASDTGASNQPQHF. The CDR3 DNA reads TGTGCCAGTGATACAGGGGCCAGCAATCAGCCCCAGCATTTT.